This T cell receptor beta chain derives from a study of T cells in localized non-small cell lung cancer. Some clones are missing from TCRdb's copy, which holds only in-frame ones; the method was immunoSEQ multiplex PCR. The sample gives around 34,000 clones, 93% of which show up once; roughly 8.2% is in the top ten. Trimming stripped 5 bases from V and 0 bases from J, with 10 bases between. This CDR3 contains 15 residues. CDR1 SGHAT and CDR2 FQNNGV come from the germline V gene. The sequencing here drew on peripheral blood, taken before any cancer treatment. The TCR sequence derives from a female donor over 55 with stage I lung adenocarcinoma. The rearrangement uses TRBV11-2 and TRBJ2-2; the D is unclear. DNA of the CDR3: TGTGCCAGCAGCCCTGACATTGCGAACACCGGGGAGCTGTTTTTT. Protein sequence: CASSPDIANTGELFF.